This T cell receptor beta chain was obtained from a study of cytomegalovirus exposure and HLA in healthy donors. Germline V CDR1 and CDR2: SGHNT, YENEEA. The CDR3 covers 15 residues. With 5 bases clipped from V and 2 bases from J, the junction kept 4 bases outside the gene matches. Primers: 60 Vbeta forward and 13 Jbeta reverse. Per the original data handling: It was a later analysis that counted around 85 million unique TCR beta chains, of which some 10 million were shared. Here immunoSEQ multiplex PCR was the method, and the copy in TCRdb shows in-frame clones only, minus some. That table supplies the V and J calls and clone size; D and trimming were determined from the DNA. The sample consists of 50,000 to 65,000 clones, approximately 82% of them appearing once. Findings and caveats of the study: The analysis excluded some indistinguishable V segments, including TRBV6-2 and TRBV6-3. Overall, around 160 TCR beta chains were annotated as cytomegalovirus-associated.

The donors comprised healthy bone marrow donors. On this clone: Its antigen is unknown.

This rearrangement joins TRBV11-3 to TRBJ2-1; TRBD2 matches 9 bases. The sample taken for sequencing was PBMCs. This TCR came from a woman aged 18-29 years in good health and CMV-seronegative. CDR3 sequence reads: CASSVSGRTYNEQFF. Here the CDR3 DNA reads TGTGCCAGCAGCGTTAGCGGGAGAACCTACAATGAGCAGTTCTTC.